The TCR beta chain described here comes from a study of response to subunit inactivated influenza vaccine. This clonotype was seen ten or more times. Its antigen is unidentified. V was shortened by 5 bases and J by 3 bases, with 19 bases between the two germline ends. The germline gives CDR1 MNHEY, CDR2 SMNVEV (reference sequence). The length of the CDR3 is 16 residues. The study's findings and limits: The authors proposed limited new T cell recruitment per seasonal influenza vaccination.

One entry per CDR3 protein, called by TCRdb with MiXCR from the RT-PCR reads. The repertoire holds under 200,000 distinct CDR3 sequences, with around a tenth as singletons. The clonotype originates from a man aged 50-75 years who received an inactivated influenza vaccine. The chain carries TRBV27 and TRBJ2-5; D not resolved. Material: CD8+ T cells sorted from PBMCs, obtained around 2 years after vaccination. The CDR3 region has the DNA TGTGCCAGCAGTCCTCGAGGTTACGAGTGGAAAGAGACCCAGTACTTC. This codes for CASSPRGYEWKETQYF.